One T cell receptor beta chain is described in this entry. The clone's antigen remains unknown. No per-base quality is available; no much larger clone lies one base away. TCRbeta CDR3 regions were amplified from genomic DNA by means of the immunoSEQ Assay, a bias-controlled multiplex PCR. The authors processed their data as follows. The number of nucleated cells in each sample was estimated by amplification of reference gene primers within the assay. To quantify the absolute abundance of each unique TCRbeta CDR3 rearrangement, sequence reads were collapsed and filtered. For each sample, productive Simpson clonality was calculated by taking the square root of Simpson's diversity index across productive rearrangements. As stored in TCRdb, this immuneACCESS dataset retains in-frame rearrangements with V and J assigned. A fraction of the clones does not appear; measured against another copy, unresolved V genes explain less than half of the discrepancy, and the remainder lacks a known reason. V, J and clone size derive from that table, while D and trimming were established from the DNA sequence. Present in this sample are around 46,000 clones, approximately 83% of which were seen just once. About a third of the sample is held by the ten biggest clonotypes.

The entry originates in a study of blood T cell repertoires in COVID-19 (dated by TCRdb to the early 2020s). Regarding the research as a whole: Collaborator samples came from the United States, Italy and Spain and covered acute and convalescent phases of COVID-19. The samples were drawn from two sources: the first 160 participants of the ongoing ImmuneRACE study, and 950 to 1,500 subjects contributed by 6 global collaborators. The prospective study material was composed of cDNA or gDNA derived from T cells, B-cell-depleted T cells, or PBMCs. Where available, HLA class I and class II types were taken from metadata supplied by the sample provider and were not determined by assay-based typing. Deeply sampled blood TCRbeta repertoires from subjects exposed to, actively infected with, or recovered from COVID-19 were included in the dataset. A freely available public database, intended as a resource for researchers studying the immune response to SARS-CoV-2, is where the repertoires were released. Nearly every sample came with metadata listing a de-identified subject ID, COVID-19 status, age in years and sex. General findings and caveats noted by the study authors: Clinical and demographic metadata were provided uncurated, with the amount varying by source and participant.

In Seattle, one collaborating source enrolled patients while the infection was active and tracked those patients longitudinally over the course of disease. Whole blood was collected in K2EDTA tubes by collaborating institutions according to the institutions' own protocols. For TCRbeta analysis, collaborators shipped samples in one of three forms: frozen whole blood, isolated PBMCs, or DNA extracted from either of those sample types. The germline V end is reduced by 2 bases and the J end by 5 bases; junction bases left unmatched: 1. Taken from cysteine to phenylalanine, the CDR3 has 13 residues. Only the CDR3 portion is preserved as DNA: 39 bases, with reading frame beginning at the first base. CDR1 and CDR2 are drawn from the germline V gene: MDHEN, SYDVKM.

The TCR originated in a woman of 80 years or more with COVID-19, enrolled during active disease. Specimen: peripheral blood. The rearranged chain carries TRBV28 and TRBJ2-7, and 9 junction bases match TRBD2. This receptor has the CDR3 CASSLVAGDEQYF. The sequenced DNA is TGTGCCAGCAGTTTAGTAGCGGGAGACGAGCAGTACTTC.